Listed here is a single T cell receptor beta chain. This sample is part of a study of blood T cell repertoires in COVID-19. Overall study: The cDNA or gDNA used as material had been derived from T cells, B-cell-depleted T cells, or PBMCs.

Per germline, CDR1 SGHNT and CDR2 YYREEE (reference sequence). This CDR3 has 15 residues. The J segment lost 3 bases and the V segment lost 5 bases, leaving 6 bases of the junction unmatched. This table comes from immunoSEQ multiplex PCR, and its TCRdb copy is limited to in-frame clones, with some not included. Of 150,000 to 200,000 clones listed, 65% to 85% were seen once; the top ten hold approximately 9.9%. Sequencing input: peripheral blood. The chain uses TRBV5-4 and TRBJ1-1; 11 nucleotides match TRBD1. The receptor was isolated from a man aged 55 to 70 with active or convalescent COVID-19. For the CDR3, the DNA is TGTGCCAGCAGTCCCGGGACAGGGGGGGACACTGAAGCTTTCTTT. This encodes CASSPGTGGDTEAFF.